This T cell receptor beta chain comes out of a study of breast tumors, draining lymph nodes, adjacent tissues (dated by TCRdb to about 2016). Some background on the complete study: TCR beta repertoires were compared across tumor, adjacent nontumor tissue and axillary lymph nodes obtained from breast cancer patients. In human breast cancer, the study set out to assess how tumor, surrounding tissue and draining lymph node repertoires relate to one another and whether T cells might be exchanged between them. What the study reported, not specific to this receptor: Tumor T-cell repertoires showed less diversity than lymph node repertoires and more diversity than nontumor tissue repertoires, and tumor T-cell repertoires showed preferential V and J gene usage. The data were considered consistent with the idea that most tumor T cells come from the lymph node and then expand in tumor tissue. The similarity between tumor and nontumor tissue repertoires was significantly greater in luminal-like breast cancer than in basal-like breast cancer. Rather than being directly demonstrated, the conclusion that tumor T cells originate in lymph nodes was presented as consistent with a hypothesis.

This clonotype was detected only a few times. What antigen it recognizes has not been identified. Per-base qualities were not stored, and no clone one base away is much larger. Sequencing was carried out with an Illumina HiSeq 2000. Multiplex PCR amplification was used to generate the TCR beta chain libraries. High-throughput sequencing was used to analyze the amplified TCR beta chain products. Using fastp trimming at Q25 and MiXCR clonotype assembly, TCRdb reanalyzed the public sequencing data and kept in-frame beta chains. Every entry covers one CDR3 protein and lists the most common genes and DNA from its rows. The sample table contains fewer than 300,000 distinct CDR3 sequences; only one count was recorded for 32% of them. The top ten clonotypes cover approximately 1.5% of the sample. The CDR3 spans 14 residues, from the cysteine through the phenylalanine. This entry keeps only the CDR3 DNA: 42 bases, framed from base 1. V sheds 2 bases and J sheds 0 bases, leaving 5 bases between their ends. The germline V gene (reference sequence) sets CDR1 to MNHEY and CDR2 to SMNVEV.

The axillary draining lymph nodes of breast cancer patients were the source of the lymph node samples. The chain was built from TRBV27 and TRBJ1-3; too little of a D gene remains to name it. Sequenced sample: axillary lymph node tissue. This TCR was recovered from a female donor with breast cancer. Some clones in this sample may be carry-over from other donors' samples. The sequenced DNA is TGTGCCAGCAGTTTAACATACTCTGGAAACACCATATATTTT. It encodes CASSLTYSGNTIYF.